A single sample is the source of the 17 T cell receptor beta chains below, sequenced in a study of cytomegalovirus exposure and HLA in healthy donors (dated by TCRdb to 2016 to 2017). Libraries were constructed by the immunoSEQ multiplex PCR assay. For the multiplex PCR, a mixture combining 60 forward primers for TCR Vbeta segments and 13 reverse primers for TCR Jbeta segments was used. The immuneACCESS repertoire file appears here via TCRdb, limited to in-frame rearrangements. These files lack a portion of the clones; in checked studies, under half of the deficit traces to unresolved V genes, and the cause of the others is not known. The sample data list 210,000 or so clones, and over 80% of these were observed just once. Of the sample, more than 0.6% falls within the top ten clones. The sequencing sample was made of PBMCs. These receptors all come from a boy aged 2-15 years in good health and CMV-seronegative.

This chain connects TRBV23-1 to TRBJ1-5, with TRBD1 identical over 8 bases. TRBV23-1 is an ORF; its function is uncertain. The CDR3 length is 17 residues. Germline trimming cut 6 bases from V and 3 bases from J; bases unmatched to any gene: 13. CDR3 DNA sequence: TGCGCCAGCAGCCTTTCTAGCTTGGGACAGGACAATCAGCCCCAGCATTTT. This encodes CASSLSSLGQDNQPQHF.

V is TRBV5-1 and J is TRBJ1-1, with 7 bases matching TRBD1. This CDR3 has 14 amino acids. The trim removed 4 bases at V and 5 bases at J, leaving 8 bases unmatched. Germline CDR1 reads SGHRS; CDR2 reads YFSETQ. The CDR3 bases are TGCGCCAGCAGCGTCCGACAGGGAGAGACTGAAGCTTTCTTT. Protein: CASSVRQGETEAFF.

This chain connects TRBV27 to TRBJ2-1; 7 positions agree with TRBD1. Per the germline V gene, CDR1 is MNHEY and CDR2 is SMNVEV (reference sequence). With 7 bases clipped from V and 4 bases from J, the junction kept 13 bases outside the gene matches. This CDR3 comprises 16 residues. CDR3 region: CASTRLSPTGYNEQFF. DNA of the CDR3: TGTGCCAGCACCCGACTATCACCGACAGGGTACAATGAGCAGTTCTTC.

The rearrangement joins TRBV7-2 to TRBJ2-7; D might be TRBD2 (6 bases). The ends were cut back, 0 bases at V and 5 bases at J, with 14 bases in the middle. Germline V gives CDR1 SGHTA, CDR2 FQGNSA. The CDR3 length is 15 residues. The CDR3 loop reads CASSLASGAGHEQYF. The CDR3 region has the DNA TGTGCCAGCAGCTTAGCCTCCGGAGCGGGCCACGAGCAGTACTTC.

The chain joins TRBV27 to TRBJ2-3; 10 bases line up with TRBD2. Germline trimming cut 10 bases from V and 4 bases from J; bases unmatched to any gene: 11. The CDR3 sequence is 15 residues long. Germline V gives CDR1 MNHEY, CDR2 SMNVEV (reference sequence). In DNA form, the CDR3 reads TGTGCCACTACAAAAGCGGGGGGGCCATCAGATACGCAGTATTTT. Translated, it gives CATTKAGGPSDTQYF.

CDR3 bases: TGTGCCAGCAGCTTGGGGCCCGTATACGAGCAGTACTTC. Residues: CASSLGPVYEQYF. This chain links TRBV7-2 with TRBJ2-7; a possible D gene is TRBD1 (5 bases). The CDR3 contains 13 residues. V lost 3 bases, J lost 4 bases, and 10 bases lay in between. Per germline, CDR1 SGHTA and CDR2 FQGNSA. Filled out from reference TRBV7-2 and TRBJ2-7, the complete variable domain reads GAGVSQSPSNKVTEKGKDVELRCDPISGHTALYWYRQSLGQGLEFLIYFQGNSAPDKSGLPSDRFSAERTGGSVSTLTIQRTQQEDSAVYLCASSLGPVYEQYFGPGTRLTVT.

The chain employs TRBV2 and TRBJ1-2, with D tentatively TRBD1 (5 bases). The V end was cut by 4 bases, the J end by 5 bases, with 14 bases between. Germline V gene data show CDR1 as SNHLY and CDR2 as FYNNEI. This CDR3 comprises 14 residues. In nucleotides, the CDR3 is TGTGCCAGCAGTGGAACCCAGCGACAGTATGGCTACACCTTC. As protein: CASSGTQRQYGYTF.

The chain is built from TRBV25-1 and TRBJ1-3, with TRBD1 identical over 11 bases. The CDR3 is 18 residues long. The germline V gene has CDR1 MGHDK and CDR2 SYGVNS. V lost 6 bases to trimming and J lost 1 base; unmatched junction nucleotides: 11. The CDR3 nucleotides read TGTGCCAGCAGGGGGACAGGGGGACACTATCCATCTGGAAACACCATATATTTT. It specifies CASRGTGGHYPSGNTIYF.

The genes are TRBV2 and TRBJ1-2, with D perhaps matching TRBD1 (5 bases). The CDR3 covers 12 residues. Per germline, CDR1 SNHLY and CDR2 FYNNEI. V gave up 6 bases and J gave up 2 bases, with 7 bases separating them. CDR3 in DNA: TGTGCCAGCAGGACAGTAAACTATGGCTACACCTTC. As protein: CASRTVNYGYTF.

This chain uses TRBV5-4 with TRBJ2-1; 10 nucleotides agree with TRBD2. The germline gives CDR1 SGHNT, CDR2 YYREEE (reference sequence). The J segment lost 0 bases and the V segment lost 4 bases, leaving 13 bases of the junction unmatched. CDR3 length equals 19 residues. The CDR3 loop reads CASSPRLAGYNSSYNEQFF. The CDR3, as DNA: TGTGCCAGCAGCCCTAGACTAGCGGGCTACAATAGCTCCTACAATGAGCAGTTCTTC. Full variable domain (missing parts from reference TRBV5-4 and TRBJ2-1): ETGVTQSPTHLIKTRGQQVTLRCSSQSGHNTVSWYQQALGQGPQFIFQYYREEENGRGNFPPRFSGLQFPNYSSELNVNALELDDSALYLCASSPRLAGYNSSYNEQFFGPGTRLTVL.

This sequence joins TRBV25-1 and TRBJ2-5, with TRBD2 matching 10 bases. The V segment lost 6 bases and the J segment 1 base; nucleotides outside the gene matches: 2. There are 14 residues in the CDR3. The germline V gene encodes CDR1 MGHDK and CDR2 SYGVNS. The CDR3 reads CASRTSGVQETQYF. The CDR3 nucleotides read TGTGCCAGCAGAACTAGCGGGGTCCAAGAGACCCAGTACTTC.

The table lists this clone with a count of one. V and J are TRBV30 and TRBJ1-2; 7 bases match TRBD1. Germline V gene sequence: CDR1 GTSNPN, CDR2 SVGIG (reference sequence). The CDR3 has 14 residues. With 3 bases clipped from V and 4 bases from J, the junction kept 8 bases outside the gene matches. The chain's CDR3 is CAWSGSGDSYGYTF. DNA for the CDR3: TGTGCCTGGAGCGGGTCGGGGGACAGCTATGGCTACACCTTC.

The chain combines TRBV5-1 with TRBJ2-2; tentative D call: TRBD1 (6 bases). Trimming took off 1 base at V and 1 base at J, with 8 bases between the two ends. Germline V gene sequence: CDR1 SGHRS, CDR2 YFSETQ. The CDR3 has 15 residues. This chain's CDR3 is CASSLSTGNTGELFF. The DNA of the CDR3 is TGCGCCAGCAGCTTGTCGACAGGGAACACCGGGGAGCTGTTTTTT.

The chain combines TRBV19 with TRBJ1-5; TRBD1 aligns across 9 bases. V lost 11 bases and J lost 3; bases outside the gene matches: 8. The CDR3 runs to 14 residues. CDR1 is LNHDA and CDR2 is SQIVND in the germline V gene (reference sequence). This CDR3 is CAGGGQGFNQPQHF. As DNA, the CDR3 is TGTGCCGGGGGGGGACAGGGATTCAATCAGCCCCAGCATTTT. The whole variable domain, remainder taken from reference TRBV19 and TRBJ1-5, is DGGITQSPKYLFRKEGQNVTLSCEQNLNHDAMYWYRQDPGQGLRLIYYSQIVNDFQKGDIAEGYSVSREKKESFPLTVTSAQKNPTAFYLCAGGGQGFNQPQHFGDGTRLSIL.

J is TRBJ2-7 and V is TRBV7-3; no definite D call. V dropped 5 bases and J dropped 5 bases, with 13 bases sitting between them. The germline V gene encodes CDR1 SGHTA and CDR2 FQGTGA. This CDR3 has 13 residues. The CDR3 bases are TGTGCCAGCAGCCCCGACGCTCGGGACGAGCAGTACTTC. Its protein is CASSPDARDEQYF. The entire variable domain, with the rest obtained from reference TRBV7-3 and TRBJ2-7, is as follows: GAGVSQTPSNKVTEKGKYVELRCDPISGHTALYWYRQSLGQGPEFLIYFQGTGAADDSGLPNDRFFAVRPEGSVSTLKIQRTERGDSAVYLCASSPDARDEQYFGPGTRLTVT.

The chain joins TRBV9 to TRBJ2-3; 8 nucleotides align to TRBD2. Unmatched junction bases numbered 4, after V lost 4 bases and J lost 0 bases. The germline CDR1 and CDR2 sequences are SGDLS and YYNGEE. This CDR3 has 15 residues. CDR3 nucleotide sequence: TGTGCCAGCAGCCCCGGGGGGGCAAGCACAGATACGCAGTATTTT. It specifies CASSPGGASTDTQYF.

The J gene is TRBJ2-4, the V gene TRBV15, with 8 bases aligning to TRBD1. V lost 3 bases to trimming and J lost 1 base; unmatched junction nucleotides: 20. The CDR3 totals 21 residues. The germline gives CDR1 LNHNV, CDR2 YYDKDF (reference sequence). The DNA of the CDR3 is TGTGCCACCAGCAGGGAAAATCTAATGAGGACAGGGTCTGGGGCCAAAAACATTCAGTACTTC. It codes for CATSRENLMRTGSGAKNIQYF. The variable domain in full, completed from reference TRBV15 and TRBJ2-4, reads DAMVIQNPRYQVTQFGKPVTLSCSQTLNHNVMYWYQQKSSQAPKLLFHYYDKDFNNEADTPDNFQSRRPNTSFCFLDIRSPGLGDTAMYLCATSRENLMRTGSGAKNIQYFGAGTRLSVL.